This TCR beta chain was profiled in a study of technical replicates of blood from a handful of donors. CDR1 and CDR2 (germline): SGHTA, FQGNSA. V lost 5 bases and J 1 base, leaving 8 bases between the germline ends. The CDR3 extends over 13 amino acids. TCRdb's copy holds only in-frame clones and misses some; the assay was immunoSEQ multiplex PCR. Of under 85,000 clones in the sample, about 97% are singletons; the top ten hold roughly 0.26%. The clonotype comes from a human donor in good health. The chain employs TRBV7-2 and TRBJ2-5; D is unclear. The sequencing input was T cells isolated from PBMCs. CDR3 DNA sequence: TGTGCCAGCAGCCGAGAGGTCCAAGAGACCCAGTACTTC. Translating gives CASSREVQETQYF.